The present T cell receptor (beta chain) was sequenced within a study of shared clonotypes between healthy human individuals. Study observations and caveats: Investigators collected only blood, and repertoires in tissues likely differ.

Produced via immunoSEQ multiplex PCR; TCRdb's table is partial and in-frame only. The sample has roughly 2.4 million clones; more than 90% are singletons. Details on this clone: Its target is not known.

The CDR3 contains 15 residues. V shed 2 bases and J 3 bases; nucleotides not matched to a gene: 5. Germline CDR1 SEHNR, CDR2 FQNEAQ (reference sequence). The sample consisted of naive CD4+ T cells sorted from blood. The subset is: CD45RA+ positively selected. The rearrangement links TRBV7-9 to TRBJ2-3, with TRBD1 identical over 7 bases. The sequence derives from a man between 18 and 35 years old in good health. The CDR3 region is CASSLLQGDTDTQYF. For the CDR3, the DNA is TGTGCCAGCAGCTTACTGCAGGGGGATACAGATACGCAGTATTTT.